The 15 T cell receptor beta chains below come from one sample, sequenced in a study of T cells in Graves' hyperthyroidism and ophthalmopathy. The source material, RNA transcripts, was used to amplify TCR beta CDR3 regions. TCR CDR3 underwent first-round RT-PCR with the HTBI primer set. TCRdb reanalysed the multiplex PCR reads using MiXCR and keeps one entry per CDR3 protein. The repertoire includes about 840,000 distinct CDR3 sequences, roughly 40% of them detected once, and roughly 8.3% sits in the top ten. Sequenced material: blood. The origin of the receptors is a man between 18 and 35 years old with Graves' hyperthyroidism.

The chain is built from TRBV10-2 and TRBJ1-1; the D is unclear. Germline V gene lookup returns CDR1 WSHSY and CDR2 SAAADI. V was pared by 8 bases and J by 2 bases, with 9 bases between. The CDR3 runs to 12 residues. The CDR3 DNA reads TGCGCCAGCGGACTAGCTAACACTGAAGCTTTCTTT. It translates to CASGLANTEAFF.

This clonotype was found a few times. V and J are TRBV9 and TRBJ1-5; the D gene is possibly TRBD1 (6 bases). Trimming shortened V by 4 bases and J by 7 bases, and 18 bases separated the two germline ends. The germline V gene has CDR1 SGDLS and CDR2 YYNGEE. The CDR3 runs to 15 residues. The CDR3 region is CASSQVFGGGQPQHF. The CDR3 nucleotides are TGTGCCAGCAGCCAAGTTTTTGGGGGCGGGCAGCCCCAGCATTTT. Complete variable domain (other parts from reference TRBV9 and TRBJ1-5): DSGVTQTPKHLITATGQRVTLRCSPRSGDLSVYWYQQSLDQGLQFLIQYYNGEERAKGNILERFSAQQFPDLHSELNLSSLELGDSALYFCASSQVFGGGQPQHFGDGTRLSIL.

The chain links TRBV29-1 to TRBJ2-2, with a tentative D call TRBD1 (6 bases). V lost 7 bases and J lost 6, with 15 bases in between. This CDR3 is 13 amino acids long. In germline, CDR1 is SQVTM, CDR2 ANQGSEA. CDR3 bases: TGCAGCGCGCTCCGGACAGTTCCCGGGGAGCTGTTTTTT. The encoded protein is CSALRTVPGELFF.

This clonotype was seen repeatedly, ten times or more. V usage is TRBV20-1 and J usage is TRBJ2-7, with 13 bases matching TRBD2. Germline CDR1 is DFQATT and CDR2 is SNEGSKA (reference sequence). J gave up 2 bases and V 6 bases, and 4 bases lay outside the gene matches. CDR3 length equals 14 residues. DNA of the CDR3: TGCAGTGCGAGGACTAGCGGGAGCCCCTACGAGCAGTACTTC. This gives the protein CSARTSGSPYEQYF.

This clonotype was picked up one time. The V call is TRBV10-3, the J call TRBJ1-2; 10 bases agree with TRBD1. The CDR3 spans 13 residues. Trimming removed 5 bases from V and 10 bases from J; junction bases left unmatched: 7. Germline CDR1 and CDR2: ENHRY and SYGVKD. As DNA, the CDR3 is TGTGCCATCAGTCCGGACAGGGGGTACGACTACACCTTC. Translated: CAISPDRGYDYTF.

This clonotype was found many times. The chain has TRBV25-1 and TRBJ2-7; the D gene is possibly TRBD2 (5 bases). This CDR3 spans 13 amino acids. Germline CDR1 reads MGHDK; CDR2 reads SYGVNS. The V and J ends lost 4 bases and 0 bases respectively, with 7 bases between them. The CDR3 DNA is TGTGCCAGCAGTGGGACTTTCTCCTACGAGCAGTACTTC. It codes for CASSGTFSYEQYF.

This clonotype was recorded a few times. J is TRBJ2-7 and V is TRBV16, with no clear D. V lost 5 bases to trimming and J lost 0 bases, with 11 bases between them. Germline V gene data show CDR1 as KGHSY and CDR2 as FQNENV. This CDR3 comprises 14 residues. The DNA of the CDR3 is TGTGCCAGCAGCGTTTCGGAGTACTCCTACGAGCAGTACTTC. Protein sequence: CASSVSEYSYEQYF.

This clonotype was recorded only once. The rearrangement uses TRBV29-1 and TRBJ2-2; TRBD2 aligns across 11 bases. CDR1 is SQVTM, CDR2 ANQGSEA, per germline. The CDR3 runs to 14 residues. V lost 8 bases and J lost 4; bases outside the gene matches: 6. The CDR3: CSQEGLAVTGELFF. Here the CDR3 DNA reads TGCAGCCAAGAGGGACTAGCGGTCACCGGGGAGCTGTTTTTT.

The V gene is TRBV19, the J gene TRBJ1-2; TRBD1 is a possible D gene (6 bases). The CDR3 sequence is 18 residues long. CDR1 and CDR2 (germline): LNHDA, SQIVND (reference sequence). V was clipped by 7 bases and J by 7 bases, with 31 bases between them. The CDR3 sequence is CASTLYPSPGHLAGGYTF. In DNA, the CDR3 is TGTGCCAGTACTCTCTACCCGTCGCCGGGACACCTAGCGGGTGGCTACACCTTC.

The chain carries TRBV6-1 and TRBJ2-2; D unresolved. Germline CDR1 is MNHNS and CDR2 is SASEGT. V lost 6 bases to trimming and J lost 0 bases, with 11 bases between them. This CDR3 is 15 amino acids long. For the CDR3, the DNA is TGTGCCAGCAGATCGTTGGCGTCGAACACCGGGGAGCTGTTTTTT. This encodes CASRSLASNTGELFF.

The sample holds many counts of this clonotype. The CDR3 is CASSPRAEGGSPLHF. CDR3 bases: TGTGCCAGCAGCCCCCGGGCCGAGGGCGGTTCACCCCTCCACTTT. The chain employs TRBV9 and TRBJ1-6; D remains unclear. The CDR3 covers 15 residues. CDR1 SGDLS and CDR2 YYNGEE come from the germline V gene. V was clipped by 4 bases and J by 9 bases, with 17 bases between them.

This clonotype was seen a handful of times. The chain combines TRBV5-1 with TRBJ1-5; D uncertain. Trimming took off 4 bases at V and 1 base at J, with 12 bases between the two ends. Germline V gene data show CDR1 as SGHRS and CDR2 as YFSETQ. The CDR3 sequence is 15 residues long. As DNA, the CDR3 is TGCGCCAGCAGCCAGGAGGGTATGAGCAATCAGCCCCAGCATTTT. Translating gives CASSQEGMSNQPQHF.

The chain uses TRBV12-3 or TRBV12-4 and TRBJ2-5; D is unclear. The CDR3 covers 14 residues. V lost 2 bases and J lost 1, with 8 bases in between. This chain's CDR3 is CASSLRRLQETQYF. DNA of the CDR3: TGTGCCAGCAGTTTACGTCGCCTCCAAGAGACCCAGTACTTC.

In this sample, this clonotype turned up many times. This sequence joins TRBV7-6 and TRBJ2-5; a weak D match, TRBD1 (5 bases). Trimming removed 1 base at V and 5 bases at J, with 11 bases between. The V gene's germline CDR1 is SGHVS and CDR2 FNYEAQ. The CDR3 has 14 residues. The CDR3 here is CASSLGGGAETQYF. In nucleotides, the CDR3 is TGTGCCAGCAGCTTAGGGGGCGGAGCGGAGACCCAGTACTTC.

In this sample, this clonotype turned up a few times. DNA for the CDR3: TGTGCCAGCAGTTCCAGTGGGTCCCAGCATTTT. The encoded protein is CASSSSGSQHF. This rearrangement joins TRBV12-3 or TRBV12-4 to TRBJ1-5; no definite D call. The CDR3 is 11 amino acids. V lost 4 bases and J 11 bases, leaving 9 bases between the germline ends.